Listed below are T cell receptor beta chains from one sample, sequenced in a study of T cells after posttransplantation cyclophosphamide. Clones were sequenced by immunoSEQ multiplex PCR, and TCRdb holds only the in-frame ones, with some missing. The sample consists of 3,100 or so clones, around three fifths of them appearing once. This material consisted of PBMCs, taken 30 days after allogeneic stem cell transplant with posttransplant cyclophosphamide. The receptors stem from a male patient in his sixties or seventies who received an allogeneic stem cell transplant from a related donor and was CMV-positive. Some T cells may arise from the graft donor. CDR3s include the opening cysteine and the closing phenylalanine or tryptophan. A D gene is named only where the DNA matches it firmly. Size values are once, few and many counts, or a class for expanded clones, and some rows have none.

TRBJ1-2 TRBV6-5 . few TGTGCCAGCAGTTACTCTCGTATCAACTATGGCTACACCTTC CASSYSRINYGYTF
TRBJ1-2 TRBV7-9 . . TGTGCCAGTCGGGGGGCATGGGGTAAAAACTATGGCTACACCTTC CASRGAWGKNYGYTF
TRBJ2-7 TRBV7-8 TRBD1 . TGTGCCAGCAGCTCTAGGACAGGCTACGAGCAGTACTTC CASSSRTGYEQYF
TRBJ2-3 TRBV29-1 TRBD2 . TGCAGCGGGCTACTAGCGGGGGGGGCAGATACGCAGTATTTT CSGLLAGGADTQYF
TRBJ2-5 TRBV5-1 TRBD2 once TGCGCCAGCAGCTTGGGGGGGGTGACTAGCGCACAAGAGACCCAGTACTTC CASSLGGVTSAQETQYF
TRBJ1-3 TRBV5-4 . . TGCGCCAGCAGCCCGGATAGACAGGTTCTTAGCTCTGGAAACACCATATATTTT CASSPDRQVLSSGNTIYF
TRBJ2-1 TRBV27 . few TGTGCCAGCAGTTTAGGGCAAGGTTGGATGAAGGCCTACCCATACAATGAGCAGTTCTTC CASSLGQGWMKAYPYNEQFF
TRBJ2-3 TRBV7-9 . . TGTGCCAGCAGCTTAGTCGGGACAGATACGCAGTATTTT CASSLVGTDTQYF
TRBJ2-7 TRBV29-1 TRBD1 . TGCAGCGTTGACACAGGGGGCTACGAGCAGTACTTC CSVDTGGYEQYF
TRBJ2-7 TRBV11-3 TRBD1 . TGTGCCAGCAGCTCCCGCCAAGGGACAGGGCCCCTGGAGCAGTACTTC CASSSRQGTGPLEQYF
TRBJ2-5 TRBV21-1 . . TGTGCCAGCAGCTCTCCCTCGGACAGGGGTATACGAGAGACCCAGTACTTC CASSSPSDRGIRETQYF
TRBJ1-1 TRBV7-9 . . TGTGCCAGCAGCGACATCGCAGCTTTCTTT CASSDIAAFF
TRBJ2-3 TRBV11-1 TRBD1 . TGTGCCAGCAGCCCCCATATCCGCGGCAGGGGGTACACAGATACGCAGTATTTT CASSPHIRGRGYTDTQYF
TRBJ1-2 TRBV5-1 . . TGCGCCAGCAGCTTGGACAGGGTTTCTGGCTACACCTTC CASSLDRVSGYTF
TRBJ1-2 TRBV5-1 TRBD1 . TGCGCCAGCAGCTTGGGGGACAGCCTAAACTATGGCTACACCTTC CASSLGDSLNYGYTF
TRBJ1-2 TRBV15 . few TGTGCCACCAGCAGATCCTACTCCCTCGGGGACTCTGGCTACACCTTC CATSRSYSLGDSGYTF
TRBJ2-5 TRBV7-2 TRBD1 . TGTGCCAGCAGCCCATTTCCGGGACAGGAGGGAGAGACCCAGTACTTC CASSPFPGQEGETQYF
TRBJ2-1 TRBV5-6 TRBD2 . TGTGCCAGCAGCCCCTTAGCGGGGTTGAATGAGCAGTTCTTC CASSPLAGLNEQFF
TRBJ2-7 TRBV2 TRBD2 . TGTGCCAGCAGAGAAACACTAGCGGGACACGTCTCCTACGAGCAGTACTTC CASRETLAGHVSYEQYF
TRBJ1-1 TRBV7-9 TRBD1 few TGTGCCAGCAGCTTACAGGGGGTAGGCACTGAAGCTTTCTTT CASSLQGVGTEAFF
TRBJ1-1 TRBV19 TRBD1 . TGTGCCAGTAGTCGGGTGACAGGGAGGCACACTGAAGCTTTCTTT CASSRVTGRHTEAFF
TRBJ2-7 TRBV27 TRBD2 . TGTGCCAGCAGCTTCTTCCCCGGGACTAGCTCCGAGCAGTACTTC CASSFFPGTSSEQYF
TRBJ1-4 TRBV10-3 TRBD1 large TGTGCCATCAGTGAACGGGGGACAGGGGCGTATGAAAAACTGTTTTTT CAISERGTGAYEKLFF
TRBJ1-2 TRBV27 TRBD1 . TGTGCCAGCAGTTTATCTAGAGGGGGCGCTAATGGCTACACCTTC CASSLSRGGANGYTF
TRBJ1-2 TRBV11-2 TRBD1 few TGTGCCAGCAGAAACCCGTACAGGGGGCGCCGGGGCTACACCTTC CASRNPYRGRRGYTF
TRBJ1-3 TRBV30 . . TGTGCCTGGAGACCCCCTAGAGGGATTAAAGGGAACACCATATATTTT CAWRPPRGIKGNTIYF
TRBJ2-1 TRBV15 . . TGTGCCACCAGCAGTCCCAGGAGGGCTCGGGAGCAGTTCTTC CATSSPRRAREQFF
TRBJ1-1 TRBV18 . . TGTGCCAGCTCACCTACAGCCCGATACACTGAAGCTTTCTTT CASSPTARYTEAFF
TRBJ2-5 TRBV5-4 TRBD1 . TGTGCCAGCACTAAGACAGGGTCTGAAGAGACCCAGTACTTC CASTKTGSEETQYF
TRBJ2-5 TRBV9 TRBD2 . TGTGCCAGCAGCGTATCTAGCGGGGGGAAAGAGACCCAGTACTTC CASSVSSGGKETQYF
TRBJ2-1 TRBV28 . few TGTGCCAGCAGTTTAACTACCTTAAGATACAATGAGCAGTTCTTC CASSLTTLRYNEQFF
TRBJ1-6 TRBV29-1 . . TGCAGCGTCGTGGAACAAGCGGATTCACCCCTCCACTTT CSVVEQADSPLHF
TRBJ2-7 TRBV2 TRBD1 few TGTGCCAGCAGTGATGGTCAGGGGGCGCAGTACGAGCAGTACTTC CASSDGQGAQYEQYF
TRBJ1-3 TRBV29-1 . . TGCAGCGTTGGAACAGGGCTGGAAAACACCATATATTTT CSVGTGLENTIYF
TRBJ1-4 TRBV5-1 . . TGCGCCAGCAGCTGGCGGCCAGGGACAACTAATGAAAAACTGTTTTTT CASSWRPGTTNEKLFF
TRBJ1-5 TRBV19 . . TGTGCCAGTACCCCGGGGAGGTATCAGCCCCAGCATTTT CASTPGRYQPQHF
TRBJ2-2 TRBV4-1 . . TGCGCCAGCAGCCAAGACTCGACGGCGGGATGGGGCACCGGGGAGCTGTTTTTT CASSQDSTAGWGTGELFF
TRBJ2-7 TRBV6-7 . . TGTGCCAGCAGTCGAACAGGGAGAGAGCAGTACTTC CASSRTGREQYF
TRBJ2-7 TRBV9 . . TGTGCCAGCAGCGCCATCCCCCCCTATGAGCAGTACTTC CASSAIPPYEQYF
TRBJ1-6 TRBV19 TRBD1 . TGTGCCAGTAGGGGACAGGGGTGGAATTCACCCCTCCACTTT CASRGQGWNSPLHF
TRBJ2-1 TRBV5-1 TRBD2 . TGCGCCAGCAGGGTGCGGGAGGCCATATTTTTTGAGCAGTTCTTC CASRVREAIFFEQFF
TRBJ1-5 TRBV19 . . TGTGCCAGTAGTATAGGAGGGGGGGCTGATCAGCCCCAGCATTTT CASSIGGGADQPQHF
TRBJ2-3 TRBV15 TRBD2 few TGTGCCACCAGCTCGCGGACTAGCGGGAGCCCCACGCAGTATTTT CATSSRTSGSPTQYF
TRBJ2-7 TRBV7-2 . . TGTGCCAGCAGCAGGGCGGGTGCGTACGAGCAGTACTTC CASSRAGAYEQYF
TRBJ2-1 TRBV19 TRBD2 . TGTGCCAGTACTAGCGGGAATTTACTATACAATGAGCAGTTCTTC CASTSGNLLYNEQFF
TRBJ1-2 TRBV6-1 TRBD1 few TGTGCCAGCATCTCCCTGAGACAGGGTCACACCTTC CASISLRQGHTF
TRBJ1-4 TRBV4-1 TRBD1 few TGCGCCAGCAGAATTATATGGTCCCGGGACAGGGGTGAAAAACTGTTTTTT CASRIIWSRDRGEKLFF
TRBJ2-1 TRBV7-9 TRBD1 . TGTGCCAGCAGTAGAGTTTTACAGGGGAATGAGCAGTTCTTC CASSRVLQGNEQFF
TRBJ1-4 TRBV2 TRBD1 . TGTGCCAGCAACCGTGACAGGGGAAATGAAAAACTGTTTTTT CASNRDRGNEKLFF
TRBJ1-2 TRBV5-1 TRBD1 . TGCGCCAGCAGCGCATCCGGGACAGGGGTCTACACCTTC CASSASGTGVYTF
TRBJ1-1 TRBV5-4 . . TGTGCCAGCAGCTTGGGAACAGGGCTGAACACTGAAGCTTTCTTT CASSLGTGLNTEAFF
TRBJ2-5 TRBV27 . . TGTGCCAGCAGAACATTATTGGGGGCCGCAGAGACCCAGTACTTC CASRTLLGAAETQYF
TRBJ2-7 TRBV10-3 TRBD2 . TGTGCCATCAGTAAAACTAGCGGGAATTTAGACGAGCAGTACTTC CAISKTSGNLDEQYF
TRBJ2-7 TRBV27 TRBD1 . TGTGCCAGCAGTCCCTGGGACAGGGAGTCCGAGCAGTACTTC CASSPWDRESEQYF
TRBJ2-2 TRBV7-9 TRBD2 . TGTGCCAGCAGCGCGCCCTACAGGCTAGCGGGAATCACCGGGGAGCTGTTTTTT CASSAPYRLAGITGELFF